This T cell receptor (beta chain) was identified in a study of cytomegalovirus exposure and HLA in healthy donors. Broader study findings: In a later analysis, compared with equally common non-associated chains, HLA-associated beta chains were more expanded.

Points on this clone: The antigen is undetermined.

It was with 60 Vbeta and 13 Jbeta primers that the PCR ran. Assay: immunoSEQ multiplex PCR; the TCRdb copy retains only in-frame clones and omits some. Of about 150,000 clones in the sample, approximately 80% were seen once. Germline lookup yields CDR1 SGHNT and CDR2 YYREEE (reference sequence). The V end was cut by 0 bases, the J end by 1 base, with 9 bases between. The CDR3 runs to 15 residues. This receptor was obtained from a man aged 25 to 45 in good health and CMV-seropositive. V is TRBV5-4 and J is TRBJ2-3, with D tentatively TRBD1 (5 bases). Sequencing input: PBMCs. The chain's CDR3 is CASSLDWGGTDTQYF. CDR3 bases: TGTGCCAGCAGCTTGGATTGGGGCGGCACAGATACGCAGTATTTT. The full variable domain, completed using reference TRBV5-4 and TRBJ2-3, is ETGVTQSPTHLIKTRGQQVTLRCSSQSGHNTVSWYQQALGQGPQFIFQYYREEENGRGNFPPRFSGLQFPNYSSELNVNALELDDSALYLCASSLDWGGTDTQYFGPGTRLTVL.